This entry features one TCR beta chain sequence. These data are taken from a study of OX40 agonist ivuxolimab in advanced cancers. Looked up from germline, CDR1 is MNHEY and CDR2 is SVGAGI. The V gene lost 0 bases and the J gene lost 5 bases, with 10 bases spanning the gap. This CDR3 contains 14 residues. Sequenced by immunoSEQ multiplex PCR; TCRdb stores in-frame clones only, minus some. The sample holds about 73,000 clones, about 92% seen once. The starting material was CD4+ or CD8+ T cells sorted from blood, obtained in a trial of the OX40 agonist ivuxolimab. The rearrangement uses TRBV6-5 and TRBJ2-5; D is undetermined. This TCR was sampled from an adult with an advanced solid tumor such as melanoma, head and neck, liver or kidney cancer. This CDR3 is CASSYSRHGETQYF. The CDR3 nucleotides read TGTGCCAGCAGTTACTCGAGACACGGGGAGACCCAGTACTTC.